This paragraph covers one TCR beta chain sequence. This clonotype was seen at least ten times. Its antigen is still unknown. There are no base qualities to consult, and no much larger clone falls within one base. Hyperthyroidism patients were aged 18 to 65 years and newly diagnosed, with disease duration of less than 2 months. Exclusion was applied to patients with uncontrolled infections, other autoimmune diseases, pregnancy or lactation. Diagnoses relied on clinical symptoms, serum thyroxine and TRAb, thyroid ultrasound and orbital computed tomography. Blood from progressor patients was drawn when they were first diagnosed with hyperthyroidism, before any ophthalmopathy symptoms appeared. Ficoll-Paque density gradient centrifugation was used to isolate PBMCs from around 10 ml of fresh peripheral blood. Patients classed as progressors first received a Graves' hyperthyroidism diagnosis and then went on to develop ophthalmopathy during follow-up. Total RNA was extracted with Trizol reagent, and quality was checked on an Agilent 2100 Bioanalyzer.

These data originate in a study of T cells in Graves' hyperthyroidism and ophthalmopathy (dated by TCRdb to between 2018 and 2020). Looking at the study overall: Peripheral blood samples were taken at the time of initial diagnosis, prior to any treatment. The paper reports TCR Vbeta CDR3 sequencing of over 120 peripheral blood samples: approximately 43 ophthalmopathy, approximately 74 hyperthyroidism and roughly 17 progressor patients. An independent validation cohort of under 20 hyperthyroidism patients and approximately 16 patients who later progressed to ophthalmopathy tested prospective prediction of ophthalmopathy. To identify TCR V-J signatures that set the groups apart, the researchers used a discovery cohort of 100 patients, made up of around 42 with Graves' ophthalmopathy and some 58 with stable Graves' hyperthyroidism. Following sampling, methimazole starting at 30 mg daily was given to hyperthyroidism patients, and high-dose intravenous methylprednisolone was given to ophthalmopathy patients. In addition, the study compared T-cell repertoires in thyroid tissue and in blood from 6 or 7 Graves' hyperthyroidism patients. The 90 to 100 discovery patients were randomly split 7:3 into training and test sets. The study at large found these results: Ophthalmopathy was separated from stable hyperthyroidism by a 13 V-J signature model, with over 85% sensitivity and 81% to 82% specificity obtained in cross-validation and 80%/75% obtained in testing. Sample size was not statistically predetermined, and investigators were not blinded to group allocation. Most expanded thyroid clonotypes (frequency above 0.001) were also detected in blood, suggesting blood repertoires may reflect thyroid immune responses. During validation, the model predicted progression to ophthalmopathy a median of around six months ahead of onset, with 60% to 71% sensitivity and around 73% specificity.

Amplification of TCR beta CDR3 regions was carried out from RNA transcripts. For the first round of RT-PCR on the TCR CDR3, the HTBI primer set was used together with the Qiagen OneStep RT-PCR kit. Libraries were constructed in a second round of multiplex PCR, after which size selection and purification were performed. The libraries were sequenced on an Illumina HiSeq2000 using paired-end 100 bp reads. The authors processed their data as follows. SOAPnuke was used to process the raw data, removing reads that contained adapters or uncalled bases, had a mean Phred below 15, or lacked an exact match to the constant primer or identifier. High-quality paired reads were merged with COPE v1.2.5, and unique nucleotide sequences were defined as clonotypes. MiTCR v1.1 was used to align clonotypes to the IMGT TRBV, TRBD and TRBJ reference segments. Only V-J combinations with frequency above 0.0001, covering 99% to 99.2% of repertoires, were analysed. The TCS score was defined as the ratio of F50 (clonal expansion) to E x V (chaos), calculated using BLOSUM62-based TCRdist between CDR3 peptides within each V-J. Welch's t-statistics and random forest reduced roughly 540 V-J features to 10 to 15, which were used in a naive Bayes classifier (R e1071). TCRdb's own reprocessing of the public reads used fastp at Q25 and MiXCR and kept productive beta chains. Entries that share a CDR3 protein sequence are merged under the most common genes and DNA. The V and J calls come from TCRdb's annotation, not from the publication. The sample table shows around 260,000 distinct CDR3 sequences, and less than 30% are seen once. Clones ranked in the top ten supply 25% to 30% of the sample.

The junction carries 22 bases between V and J, which are trimmed by 8 bases and 3 bases respectively. The CDR3 spans 17 residues, from the cysteine through the phenylalanine. Kept here is only the CDR3 DNA, which spans 51 bases and is read in frame from base 1. The TCR comes from a man aged 35-49 years with Graves' hyperthyroidism that later progressed to Graves' ophthalmopathy. The specimen sequenced was blood. Rearrangement joined TRBV12-3 or TRBV12-4 to TRBJ2-2; the D segment could be TRBD2, given 6 matching bases. In nucleotides, the sequence is TGTGCCAGCCTGATCGCTTCCGGGGGTCTTTACACCGGGGAGCTGTTTTTT. This sequence encodes CASLIASGGLYTGELFF.